This TCR beta chain was obtained from a study of T cells in Graves' hyperthyroidism and ophthalmopathy (dated by TCRdb to between 2019 and 2020). About the full investigation: Peripheral blood samples were taken at the time of initial diagnosis, prior to any treatment. A discovery cohort of about 100 patients, roughly 43 with Graves' ophthalmopathy and 57 with stable Graves' hyperthyroidism, was used to find distinguishing TCR V-J signatures. Prospective prediction of ophthalmopathy was tested in an independent validation cohort of fewer than 20 hyperthyroidism patients and 17 patients who later progressed to ophthalmopathy. For training and testing, the roughly 100 patients in the discovery cohort were randomly divided in a 7:3 ratio. The study also compared thyroid tissue and blood T-cell repertoires from over 5 Graves' hyperthyroidism patients. After sampling, hyperthyroidism patients received methimazole starting at 30 mg daily, and ophthalmopathy patients received high-dose intravenous methylprednisolone. TCR Vbeta CDR3 sequencing of 120 to 150 peripheral blood samples (fewer than 45 ophthalmopathy, 75 hyperthyroidism and roughly 17 progressor patients) is reported in the paper. The research as a whole found: Most expanded thyroid clonotypes (frequency above 0.001) were also detected in blood, suggesting blood repertoires may reflect thyroid immune responses. Ophthalmopathy was separated from stable hyperthyroidism by a 13 V-J signature model, with over 85% sensitivity and about 81% specificity obtained in cross-validation and 80%/75% obtained in testing. In validation, progression to ophthalmopathy was predicted by the model with 70.59% sensitivity and approximately 78% specificity, a median of about 6.4 months before onset. No statistical method was used to set the sample size in advance, and investigators knew the group allocation.

Ophthalmopathy patients had moderately to severely active disease, with a Clinical Activity Score of 3 or more, a NOSPECS grade of 4 or more, and a disease duration of less than 3 months. Exclusion was applied to patients with uncontrolled infections, other autoimmune diseases, pregnancy or lactation. Clinical symptoms, serum thyroxine and TRAb, thyroid ultrasound, and orbital computed tomography formed the basis for the diagnoses. PBMCs were separated from roughly 10 ml of fresh peripheral blood using Ficoll-Paque density gradient centrifugation. Total RNA was extracted using Trizol reagent, and RNA quality was assessed on an Agilent 2100 Bioanalyzer. TCR beta CDR3 regions were amplified from RNA transcripts. The TCR CDR3 was subjected to a first round of RT-PCR using the HTBI primer set and the Qiagen OneStep RT-PCR kit. A second multiplex PCR round built the libraries, followed by size selection and purification. Sequencing of the libraries was done on an Illumina HiSeq2000 using paired-end 100 bp reads. Concerning the study's data processing: Raw data were processed with SOAPnuke, discarding reads with adapters, uncalled bases, mean Phred below 15, or no exact constant-primer or identifier match. COPE v1.2.5 was used to merge high-quality paired reads, and clonotypes were defined as unique nucleotide sequences. MiTCR v1.1 was used to align clonotypes to the IMGT TRBV, TRBD and TRBJ reference segments. Only V-J combinations with frequency above 0.0001, covering approximately 99% of repertoires, were analysed. A TCS score was defined as the ratio between F50 (clonal expansion) and ExV (chaos), using BLOSUM62-based TCRdist between CDR3 peptides within each V-J. Welch's t-statistics and random forest reduced fewer than 550 V-J features to about 12, which were used in a naive Bayes classifier (R e1071). The similarity between thyroid and blood repertoires was quantified using the Morisita-Horn index. TCRdb trimmed the raw reads at Q25, called clones with MiXCR and kept productive beta chains. Here each entry gathers all rows of one CDR3 protein and keeps the most common genes and DNA. For this entry, the V and J calls and clone size follow TCRdb and not the study's own pipeline. This sample lists 640,000 or so distinct CDR3 sequences; under 15% were detected once. The leading ten clones occupy approximately 4.3% of the sample.

The CDR3 contains 16 residues, cysteine and phenylalanine counted. Of the read, only the CDR3 DNA is kept; its 48 bases are in frame from base 1. Between the V and J ends, shortened by 4 bases and 0 bases respectively, the junction contains 15 bases. For CDR1 and CDR2, the germline V gene lists MDHEN and SYDVKM. The sample holds many counts of this clonotype. Which antigen it targets is not known. No base quality information exists; no much larger clone differs at one position. The TCR comes from a woman in her 40s with Graves' ophthalmopathy. The sequenced sample was blood. The rearranged segments are TRBV28 and TRBJ1-2; a weak D assignment points to TRBD1 (5 bases agree). The base sequence is TGTGCCAGCAGTTCGGCCGGGACGTCTGCTAACTATGGCTACACCTTC. Its amino acids are CASSSAGTSANYGYTF.